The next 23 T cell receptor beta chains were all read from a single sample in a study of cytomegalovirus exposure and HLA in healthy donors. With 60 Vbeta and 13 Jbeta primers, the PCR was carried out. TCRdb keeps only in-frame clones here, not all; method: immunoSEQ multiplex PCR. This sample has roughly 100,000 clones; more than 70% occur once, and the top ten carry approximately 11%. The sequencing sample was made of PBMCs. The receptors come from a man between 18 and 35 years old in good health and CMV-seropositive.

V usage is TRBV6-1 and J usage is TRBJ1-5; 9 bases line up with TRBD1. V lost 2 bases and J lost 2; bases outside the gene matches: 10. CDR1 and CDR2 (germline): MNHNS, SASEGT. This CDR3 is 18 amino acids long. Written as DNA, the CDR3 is TGTGCCAGCAGTGAAAGGGTACAGGGGGCGCGGGGCAATCAGCCCCAGCATTTT. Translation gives CASSERVQGARGNQPQHF.

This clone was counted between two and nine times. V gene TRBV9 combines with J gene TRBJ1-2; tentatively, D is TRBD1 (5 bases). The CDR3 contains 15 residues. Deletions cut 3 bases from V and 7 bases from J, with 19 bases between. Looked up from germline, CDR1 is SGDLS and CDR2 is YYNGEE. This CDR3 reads CASSAPPGGEGGYTF. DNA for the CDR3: TGTGCCAGCAGCGCCCCCCCCGGGGGGGAGGGTGGCTACACCTTC.

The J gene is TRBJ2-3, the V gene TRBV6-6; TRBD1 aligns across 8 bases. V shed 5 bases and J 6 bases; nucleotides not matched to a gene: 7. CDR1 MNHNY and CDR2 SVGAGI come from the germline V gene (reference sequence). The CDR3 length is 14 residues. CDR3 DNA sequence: TGTGCCAGCAGTACAAGGACAGGGCCGGATACGCAGTATTTT. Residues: CASSTRTGPDTQYF.

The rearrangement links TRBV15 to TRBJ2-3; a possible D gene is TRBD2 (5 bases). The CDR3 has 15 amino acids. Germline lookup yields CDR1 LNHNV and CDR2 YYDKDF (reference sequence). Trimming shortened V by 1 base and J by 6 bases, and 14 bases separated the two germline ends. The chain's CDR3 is CATSRVAPARDTQYF. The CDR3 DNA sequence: TGTGCCACCAGCAGAGTAGCGCCGGCGAGGGATACGCAGTATTTT.

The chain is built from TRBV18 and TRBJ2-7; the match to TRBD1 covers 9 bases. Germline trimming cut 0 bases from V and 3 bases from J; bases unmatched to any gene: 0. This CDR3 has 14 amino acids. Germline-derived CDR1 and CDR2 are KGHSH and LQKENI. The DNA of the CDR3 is TGTGCCAGCTCACCACCGGACAGGGGCTACGAGCAGTACTTC. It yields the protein CASSPPDRGYEQYF.

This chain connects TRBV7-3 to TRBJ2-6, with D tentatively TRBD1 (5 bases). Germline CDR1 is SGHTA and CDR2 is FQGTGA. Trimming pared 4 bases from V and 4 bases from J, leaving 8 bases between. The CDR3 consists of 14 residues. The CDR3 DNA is TGTGCCAGCAGCTGGGGCGGCGGGGCCAACGTCCTGACTTTC. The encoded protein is CASSWGGGANVLTF.

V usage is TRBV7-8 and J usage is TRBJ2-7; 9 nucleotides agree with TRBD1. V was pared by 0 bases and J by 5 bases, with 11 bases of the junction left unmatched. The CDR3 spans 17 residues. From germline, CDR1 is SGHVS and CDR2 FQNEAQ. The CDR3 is CASSLAQYRGLFHEQYF. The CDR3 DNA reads TGTGCCAGCAGCTTAGCCCAGTACAGGGGGCTATTCCACGAGCAGTACTTC.

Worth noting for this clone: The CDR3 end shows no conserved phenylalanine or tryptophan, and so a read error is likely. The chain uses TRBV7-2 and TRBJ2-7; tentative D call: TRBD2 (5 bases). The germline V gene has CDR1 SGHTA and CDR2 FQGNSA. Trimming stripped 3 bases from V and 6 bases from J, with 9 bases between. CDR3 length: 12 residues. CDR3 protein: CASSFLAGEQYL. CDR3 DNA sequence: TGTGCCAGCAGCTTCCTAGCCGGCGAGCAGTACCTC.

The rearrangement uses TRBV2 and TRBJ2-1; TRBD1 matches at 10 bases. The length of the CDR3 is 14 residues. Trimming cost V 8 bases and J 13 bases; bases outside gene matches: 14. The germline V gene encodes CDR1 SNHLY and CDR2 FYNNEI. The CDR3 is CASGVGGQGVFQFF. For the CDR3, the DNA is TGTGCCAGCGGGGTTGGAGGACAGGGGGTCTTTCAGTTCTTC.

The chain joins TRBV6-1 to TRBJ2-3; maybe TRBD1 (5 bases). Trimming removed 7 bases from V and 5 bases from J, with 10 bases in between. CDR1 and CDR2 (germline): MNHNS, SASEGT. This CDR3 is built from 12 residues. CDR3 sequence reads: CASTQQGDTQYF. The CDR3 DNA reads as TGTGCCAGCACTCAGCAGGGAGATACGCAGTATTTT.

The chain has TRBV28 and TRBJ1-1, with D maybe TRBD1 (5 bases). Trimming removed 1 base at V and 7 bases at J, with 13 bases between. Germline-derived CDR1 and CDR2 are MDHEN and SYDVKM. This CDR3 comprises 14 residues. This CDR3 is CASSLLVVGGEAFF. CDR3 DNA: TGTGCCAGCAGTTTATTAGTGGTGGGGGGTGAAGCTTTCTTT.

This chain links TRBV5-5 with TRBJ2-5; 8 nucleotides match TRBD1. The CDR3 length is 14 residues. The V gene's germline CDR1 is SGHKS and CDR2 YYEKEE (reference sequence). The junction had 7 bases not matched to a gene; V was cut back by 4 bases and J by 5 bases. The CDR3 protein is CASSGGQGRETQYF. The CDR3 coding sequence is TGTGCCAGCAGCGGAGGACAGGGCCGGGAGACCCAGTACTTC. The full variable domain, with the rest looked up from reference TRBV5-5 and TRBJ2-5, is DAGVTQSPTHLIKTRGQQVTLRCSPISGHKSVSWYQQVLGQGPQFIFQYYEKEERGRGNFPDRFSARQFPNYSSELNVNALLLGDSALYLCASSGGQGRETQYFGPGTRLLVL.

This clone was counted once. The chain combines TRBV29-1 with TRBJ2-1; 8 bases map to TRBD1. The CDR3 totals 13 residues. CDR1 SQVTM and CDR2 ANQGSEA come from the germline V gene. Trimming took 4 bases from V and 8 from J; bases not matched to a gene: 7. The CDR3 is CSVATGGVDEQFF. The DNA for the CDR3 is TGCAGCGTTGCAACAGGGGGAGTTGATGAGCAGTTCTTC.

The CDR3 is CAISDGGGTDTQYF. In DNA form, the CDR3 reads TGTGCCATCAGTGACGGCGGCGGCACAGATACGCAGTATTTT. J is TRBJ2-3 and V is TRBV10-3; D ambiguous. The ends were cut back, 3 bases at V and 1 base at J, with 8 bases in the middle. Per germline, CDR1 ENHRY and CDR2 SYGVKD. The length of the CDR3 is 14 residues.

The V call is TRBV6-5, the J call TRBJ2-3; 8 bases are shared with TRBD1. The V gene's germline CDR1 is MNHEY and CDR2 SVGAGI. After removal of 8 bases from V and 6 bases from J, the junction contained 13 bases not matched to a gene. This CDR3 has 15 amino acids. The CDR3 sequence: CASRGQGPRGDTQYF. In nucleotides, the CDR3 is TGTGCCAGCCGAGGACAGGGCCCACGGGGGGATACGCAGTATTTT.

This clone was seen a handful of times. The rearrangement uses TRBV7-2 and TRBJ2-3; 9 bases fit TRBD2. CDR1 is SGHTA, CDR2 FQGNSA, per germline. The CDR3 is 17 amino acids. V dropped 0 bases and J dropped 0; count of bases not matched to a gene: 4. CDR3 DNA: TGTGCCAGCAGCTTAGCTAGCGGGGGATTTAGCACAGATACGCAGTATTTT. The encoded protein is CASSLASGGFSTDTQYF.

In DNA, the CDR3 is TGTGCCAGCAGCCCTATCGGGGGTCAACGGGACTTATCCTACGAGCAGTACTTC. Encoded protein: CASSPIGGQRDLSYEQYF. The chain recombines TRBV7-9 with TRBJ2-7; D is perhaps TRBD2 (6 bases). The CDR3 runs to 18 residues. Germline V gene lookup returns CDR1 SEHNR and CDR2 FQNEAQ (reference sequence). The V end was cut by 5 bases, the J end by 1 base, with 24 bases between.

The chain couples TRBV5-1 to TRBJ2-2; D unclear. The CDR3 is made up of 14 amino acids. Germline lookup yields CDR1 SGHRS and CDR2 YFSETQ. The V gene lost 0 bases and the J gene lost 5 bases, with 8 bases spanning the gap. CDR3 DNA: TGCGCCAGCAGCTTGGAGCTCTTTACCGGGGAGCTGTTTTTT. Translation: CASSLELFTGELFF. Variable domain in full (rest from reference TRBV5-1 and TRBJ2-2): KAGVTQTPRYLIKTRGQQVTLSCSPISGHRSVSWYQQTPGQGLQFLFEYFSETQRNKGNFPGRFSGRQFSNSRSEMNVSTLELGDSALYLCASSLELFTGELFFGEGSRLTVL.

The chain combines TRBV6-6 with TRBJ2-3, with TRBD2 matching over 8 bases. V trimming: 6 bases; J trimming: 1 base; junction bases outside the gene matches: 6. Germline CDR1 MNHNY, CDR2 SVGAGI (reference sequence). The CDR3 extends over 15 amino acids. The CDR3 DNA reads TGTGCCAGCAGGGTCGGGGGGGCGGGCACAGATACGCAGTATTTT. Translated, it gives CASRVGGAGTDTQYF.

CDR3 DNA sequence: TGCAGCGTTGGGGGAAGGCTAGCGGGCTCCGGGGAGCTGTTTTTT. This encodes CSVGGRLAGSGELFF. This chain joins TRBV29-1 and TRBJ2-2; 8 positions agree with TRBD2. CDR3 size: 15 residues. Losses at the gene ends were 4 bases for V and 6 bases for J; bases not matched to a gene: 10. The V gene's germline CDR1 is SQVTM and CDR2 ANQGSEA.

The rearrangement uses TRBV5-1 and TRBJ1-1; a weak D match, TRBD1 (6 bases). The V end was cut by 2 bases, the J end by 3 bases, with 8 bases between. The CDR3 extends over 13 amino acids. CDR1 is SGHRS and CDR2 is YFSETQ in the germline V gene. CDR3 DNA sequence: TGCGCCAGCAGCTTACAGGGCGACACTGAAGCTTTCTTT. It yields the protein CASSLQGDTEAFF.

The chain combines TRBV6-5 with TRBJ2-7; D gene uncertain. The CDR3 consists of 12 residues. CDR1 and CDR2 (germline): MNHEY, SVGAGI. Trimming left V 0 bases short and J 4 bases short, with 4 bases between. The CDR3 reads CASSYSPYEQYF. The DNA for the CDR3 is TGTGCCAGCAGTTACTCCCCTTACGAGCAGTACTTC.

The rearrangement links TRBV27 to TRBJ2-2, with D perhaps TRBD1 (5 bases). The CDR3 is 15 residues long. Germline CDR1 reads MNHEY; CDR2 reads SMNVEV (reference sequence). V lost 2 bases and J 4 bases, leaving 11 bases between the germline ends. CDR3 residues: CASSLETRATGELFF. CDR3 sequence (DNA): TGTGCCAGCAGTTTAGAGACCAGGGCCACCGGGGAGCTGTTTTTT.